A selection of T cell receptor beta chains follows, all from one sample in a study of blood T cell repertoires in COVID-19. The repertoire was sequenced with immunoSEQ multiplex PCR; TCRdb's copy has only in-frame clones and lacks some. The table shows 350,000 to 400,000 clones, with roughly 91% occurring only once. Sequencing input: PBMCs or T cells enriched from blood (not recorded which). All receptors come from a young woman who had recovered from COVID-19. CDR3s include the opening cysteine and the closing phenylalanine or tryptophan. The D gene is left open where the match is weak. A row's size may be missing; if present it is once, few, many or a size class.

clone size,D gene,V gene,J gene,CDR3 protein,CDR3 DNA
-,TRBD1,TRBV6-4,TRBJ2-2,CASWDSDTGELFF,TGTGCCTCATGGGACAGCGACACCGGGGAGCTGTTTTTT
-,-,TRBV30,TRBJ2-7,CAWSVGTEGEQYF,TGTGCCTGGAGTGTCGGGACTGAAGGCGAGCAGTACTTC
-,-,TRBV4-1,TRBJ1-5,CASSQLEDQPQHF,TGCGCCAGCAGCCAACTGGAGGATCAGCCCCAGCATTTT
-,TRBD2,TRBV30,TRBJ2-1,CAWSPPAGGPNEQFF,TGTGCCTGGAGCCCTCCAGCGGGGGGGCCCAATGAGCAGTTCTTC
-,TRBD1,TRBV28,TRBJ2-2,CASSLQGAFTGELFF,TGTGCCAGCAGTTTACAGGGGGCTTTTACCGGGGAGCTGTTTTTT
-,TRBD1,TRBV3-1/TRBV3-2,TRBJ2-1,CASSQTGTGYRRAYNEQFF,TGTGCCAGCAGCCAGACCGGGACAGGGTATAGGCGGGCCTACAATGAGCAGTTCTTC
-,-,TRBV19,TRBJ1-6,CASNQGRYNSPLHF,TGTGCCAGTAACCAGGGCCGTTATAATTCACCCCTCCACTTT
-,-,TRBV15,TRBJ2-2,CATSKRPYIVTGELFF,TGTGCCACCAGCAAGCGCCCGTACATTGTGACCGGGGAGCTGTTTTTT
-,TRBD1,TRBV6-5,TRBJ1-5,CASSYSHRGYQPQHF,TGTGCCAGCAGTTACTCACACAGGGGCTATCAGCCCCAGCATTTT
-,TRBD1,TRBV30,TRBJ1-2,CAWSGDRRYGYTF,TGTGCCTGGAGTGGGGACAGGCGCTATGGCTACACCTTC
-,TRBD1,TRBV5-1,TRBJ2-7,CASSLEGTGGGYEQYF,TGCGCCAGCAGCTTGGAAGGGACAGGGGGTGGCTACGAGCAGTACTTC
once,TRBD1,TRBV2,TRBJ1-1,CARGRGKNTEAFF,TGTGCCAGGGGCAGGGGGAAGAACACTGAAGCTTTCTTT
medium-sized,-,TRBV3-1/TRBV3-2,TRBJ2-7,CASSQDVSYEQYF,TGTGCCAGCAGCCAAGACGTTTCCTACGAGCAGTACTTC
-,TRBD1,TRBV20-1,TRBJ2-5,CSASEGGQGKETQYF,TGCAGTGCTAGTGAAGGCGGACAGGGGAAAGAGACCCAGTACTTC
few,-,TRBV30,TRBJ1-1,CAWEGVGTEAFF,TGTGCCTGGGAGGGGGTAGGCACTGAAGCTTTCTTT
-,-,TRBV28,TRBJ1-6,CASSLQGVGSPLHF,TGTGCCAGCAGTCTACAGGGTGTTGGATCACCCCTCCACTTT
-,TRBD2,TRBV3-1/TRBV3-2,TRBJ2-1,CASSDKSSGDWYNEQFF,TGTGCCAGCAGCGACAAATCTAGCGGGGATTGGTACAATGAGCAGTTCTTC
-,TRBD2,TRBV11-2,TRBJ2-5,CASSLRASGGPGETQYF,TGTGCCAGCAGCTTAAGGGCTAGCGGGGGGCCTGGGGAGACCCAGTACTTC
few,TRBD1,TRBV9,TRBJ1-2,CASSLRTGMGYGYTF,TGTGCCAGCAGCCTGAGGACAGGCATGGGCTATGGCTACACCTTC
-,-,TRBV2,TRBJ2-7,CASSNEGGYEQYF,TGTGCCAGCAGTAATGAGGGCGGGTACGAGCAGTACTTC
-,-,TRBV10-1,TRBJ1-1,CASSVSLNTEAFF,TGCGCCAGCAGTGTCAGTCTGAACACTGAAGCTTTCTTT
-,-,TRBV19,TRBJ1-2,CASSISLGTNYGYTF,TGTGCCAGTAGTATATCGCTCGGGACAAACTATGGCTACACCTTC
-,-,TRBV10-3,TRBJ1-1,CAIRGSGTEAFF,TGTGCCATCAGGGGGAGTGGCACTGAAGCTTTCTTT
-,-,TRBV7-3,TRBJ2-5,CASSRGAQPQETQYF,TGTGCCAGCAGCCGAGGCGCCCAACCCCAAGAGACCCAGTACTTC
-,-,TRBV6-2/TRBV6-3,TRBJ1-1,CASSASMVWNTEAFF,TGTGCCAGCAGTGCGTCTATGGTTTGGAACACTGAAGCTTTCTTT
-,-,TRBV7-9,TRBJ2-5,CASSSKETQYF,TGTGCCAGCAGCTCAAAAGAGACCCAGTACTTC
-,TRBD1,TRBV7-3,TRBJ2-5,CASSPTGEETQYF,TGTGCCAGCAGCCCGACAGGGGAGGAGACCCAGTACTTC
once,TRBD1,TRBV4-3,TRBJ1-2,CASSQGTGGQYGYTF,TGCGCCAGCAGCCAGGGTACAGGGGGCCAATATGGCTACACCTTC
once,TRBD1,TRBV9,TRBJ1-2,CASSVVGQGFDGYTF,TGTGCCAGCAGCGTAGTGGGACAGGGATTTGATGGCTACACCTTC
-,-,TRBV27,TRBJ1-6,CASSLSLHSPLHF,TGTGCCAGCAGTTTATCGCTACATTCACCCCTCCACTTT
few,-,TRBV2,TRBJ2-2,CASTLDSGELFF,TGTGCCAGCACTCTGGACTCCGGGGAGCTGTTTTTT
few,TRBD1,TRBV13,TRBJ2-6,CASSRGQGALGANVLTF,TGTGCCAGCAGCCGTGGACAGGGGGCGCTCGGGGCCAACGTCCTGACTTTC
-,-,TRBV27,TRBJ1-2,CAGYRGGYTF,TGTGCCGGATATAGAGGTGGCTACACCTTC
once,-,TRBV12-3/TRBV12-4,TRBJ1-6,CASSLAENSPLHF,TGTGCCAGCAGTTTAGCAGAGAATTCACCCCTCCACTTT
once,TRBD1,TRBV9,TRBJ2-3,CASSGGQGLSGDTQYF,TGTGCCAGCAGCGGAGGACAGGGGCTTAGTGGGGATACGCAGTATTTT
few,TRBD1,TRBV6-2/TRBV6-3,TRBJ1-1,CASSTDRGLGTEAFF,TGTGCCAGCAGTACGGACAGGGGGCTGGGCACTGAAGCTTTCTTT
-,-,TRBV5-5,TRBJ1-1,CASSLMAEAFF,TGTGCCAGCAGCTTAATGGCCGAAGCTTTCTTT
-,-,TRBV7-9,TRBJ2-3,CASSLWTVTDTQYF,TGTGCCAGCAGCTTGTGGACAGTAACAGATACGCAGTATTTT
-,TRBD2,TRBV3-1/TRBV3-2,TRBJ2-3,CASSHAGTSGGATDTQYF,TGTGCCAGCAGCCACGCCGGGACTAGCGGGGGGGCAACAGATACGCAGTATTTT
-,TRBD1,TRBV6-5,TRBJ1-1,CASSYLGTGTTEAFF,TGTGCCAGCAGTTACTTAGGGACAGGGACCACTGAAGCTTTCTTT
-,-,TRBV19,TRBJ2-1,CASSIGARVSYNEQFF,TGTGCCAGTAGTATAGGGGCCAGGGTTTCCTACAATGAGCAGTTCTTC
-,TRBD2,TRBV9,TRBJ2-2,CASSVEAGGNTGELFF,TGTGCCAGCAGCGTAGAGGCGGGGGGGAACACCGGGGAGCTGTTTTTT
-,TRBD1,TRBV27,TRBJ1-4,CASSHRDRGEKLFF,TGTGCCAGCAGCCACCGGGACAGGGGTGAAAAACTGTTTTTT
once,-,TRBV12-3/TRBV12-4,TRBJ1-5,CASSDSPNQPQHF,TGTGCCAGCAGTGACAGCCCCAATCAGCCCCAGCATTTT
-,TRBD2,TRBV6-2/TRBV6-3,TRBJ2-7,CASSWTSGGEQYF,TGTGCCAGCAGCTGGACTAGCGGGGGCGAGCAGTACTTC
-,TRBD1,TRBV5-8,TRBJ1-2,CASSLFRDRLYGYTF,TGTGCCAGCAGCTTATTCCGGGACAGACTCTATGGCTACACCTTC
-,TRBD1,TRBV6-6,TRBJ2-1,CASRYRDRGYNEQFF,TGTGCCAGCAGGTACCGGGACAGGGGATACAATGAGCAGTTCTTC
-,-,TRBV29-1,TRBJ1-2,CSVEPQMINGYTF,TGCAGCGTTGAACCACAGATGATCAATGGCTACACCTTC
-,-,TRBV4-1,TRBJ2-7,CASSHQTDSYEQYF,TGCGCCAGCAGCCACCAGACAGATTCCTACGAGCAGTACTTC
-,-,TRBV3-1/TRBV3-2,TRBJ2-7,CASSLGDSPYEQYF,TGTGCCAGCAGCCTAGGGGACTCCCCCTACGAGCAGTACTTC
-,-,TRBV28,TRBJ1-5,CASIKTANNQPQHF,TGTGCCAGCATTAAGACAGCGAACAATCAGCCCCAGCATTTT
-,TRBD1,TRBV6-5,TRBJ2-5,CASSPGTGGGETQYF,TGTGCCAGCAGCCCCGGGACAGGGGGGGGAGAGACCCAGTACTTC
-,TRBD2,TRBV24-1,TRBJ2-1,CATSDLQIGLAGEQFF,TGTGCCACCAGTGATTTGCAAATTGGCCTAGCGGGGGAGCAGTTCTTC